This TCR beta chain was sequenced for a study of control samples from healthy donors and cancer patients. This CDR3 is built from 15 residues. Germline V gene lookup returns CDR1 SNHLY and CDR2 FYNNEI. V was pared by 2 bases and J by 0 bases, with 10 bases between. Libraries were prepared by immunoSEQ multiplex PCR; TCRdb keeps only in-frame clonotypes and omits some of them. The table has more than 85,000 clones, under 95% seen once. The chain links TRBV2 to TRBJ1-2; TRBD1 is a possible D gene (5 bases). The TCR comes from a woman between 18 and 29 years old in good health. Sequenced: blood. CDR3 nucleotide sequence: TGTGCCAGCAGTGAATACAGGAACACTAACTATGGCTACACCTTC. Its translation is CASSEYRNTNYGYTF. Complete variable domain (other parts from reference TRBV2 and TRBJ1-2): EPEVTQTPSHQVTQMGQEVILRCVPISNHLYFYWYRQILGQKVEFLVSFYNNEISEKSEIFDDQFSVERPDGSNFTLKIRSTKLEDSAMYFCASSEYRNTNYGYTFGSGTRLTVV.